This is a list of T cell receptor beta chains from one sample in a study of T-cell reconstitution after alpha-beta-depleted transplantation in children. One entry per CDR3 protein, called by TCRdb with MiXCR from the PCR reads. Of some 120,000 distinct CDR3 sequences in the sample, approximately 10% were seen once. The sample was PBMCs, taken before TCRalphabeta/CD19-depleted stem cell transplant. The receptor set was obtained from a boy aged 2 to 10 with acute lymphoblastic leukemia, due to receive a stem cell transplant. The CDR3 runs from the conserved cysteine through the conserved F or W. D genes are given only for firm matches. For some rows the clone size is stated as once, few or many, or as a class when expanded; others skip it.

v_gene,len,d_gene,abundance,j_gene,CDR3aa,CDR3nt
TRBV7-8,13,.,.,TRBJ2-7,CASSLISSQVGYF,TGTGCCAGCAGCTTAATATCAAGCCAGGTTGGTTACTTC
TRBV5-1,16,TRBD1,few,TRBJ2-3,CASSSVTGVRTDTQYF,TGCGCCAGCAGCTCTGTGACAGGGGTTCGCACAGATACGCAGTATTTT
TRBV3-1,16,TRBD2,few,TRBJ2-1,CASSQARLAGVHEQFF,TGTGCCAGCAGCCAAGCGCGTCTAGCGGGAGTGCATGAGCAGTTCTTC
TRBV12-3/TRBV12-4,15,TRBD2,many,TRBJ2-1,CATTLGGRAGNEQFF,TGTGCCACCACATTGGGCGGGAGGGCCGGTAATGAGCAGTTCTTC
TRBV12-3/TRBV12-4,15,TRBD2,many,TRBJ2-3,CASSSGTTGTDTQYF,TGTGCCAGCAGTTCCGGGACTACGGGCACAGATACGCAGTATTTT
TRBV3-1,17,TRBD2,many,TRBJ2-1,CASSQGYRTSRNNEQFF,TGTGCCAGCAGCCAAGGATACAGGACTAGCAGGAACAATGAGCAGTTCTTC
TRBV5-1,15,TRBD1,many,TRBJ2-3,CASSLKGQGTDTQYF,TGCGCCAGCAGCTTGAAGGGACAGGGCACAGATACGCAGTATTTT
TRBV6-1,13,.,many,TRBJ1-1,CASSRTTDRKAFF,TGTGCCAGCAGCCGTACAACCGACAGGAAAGCTTTCTTT
TRBV12-3/TRBV12-4,12,TRBD1,many,TRBJ1-1,CASSAGTARAFF,TGTGCCAGCAGTGCCGGGACAGCGCGGGCTTTCTTT
TRBV6-1,15,TRBD1,few,TRBJ1-5,CASSRDRGANQPQHF,TGTGCCAGCAGCCGGGACAGGGGGGCGAATCAGCCCCAGCATTTT
TRBV11-1,19,.,many,TRBJ2-1,CASSRRGMAAPISYNEQFF,TGTGCCAGCAGCCGTCGAGGGATGGCGGCTCCGATCTCCTACAATGAGCAGTTCTTC
TRBV5-1,17,TRBD2,.,TRBJ2-1,CASSFAGTSGRHNEQFF,TGCGCCAGCAGCTTCGCCGGGACTAGCGGCCGACACAATGAGCAGTTCTTC
TRBV20-1,17,TRBD2,few,TRBJ2-3,CCARVPSGRGGTDTQYF,TGCTGTGCTAGAGTTCCTAGCGGGAGAGGAGGAACAGATACGCAGTATTTT
TRBV5-1,15,.,.,TRBJ2-2,CASSLAQGNTGELFF,TGCGCCAGCAGCTTGGCTCAAGGGAACACCGGGGAGCTGTTTTTT
TRBV6-2/TRBV6-3,11,.,.,TRBJ1-2,CASSPGYGYTF,TGTGCCAGCAGCCCCGGCTATGGCTACACCTTC